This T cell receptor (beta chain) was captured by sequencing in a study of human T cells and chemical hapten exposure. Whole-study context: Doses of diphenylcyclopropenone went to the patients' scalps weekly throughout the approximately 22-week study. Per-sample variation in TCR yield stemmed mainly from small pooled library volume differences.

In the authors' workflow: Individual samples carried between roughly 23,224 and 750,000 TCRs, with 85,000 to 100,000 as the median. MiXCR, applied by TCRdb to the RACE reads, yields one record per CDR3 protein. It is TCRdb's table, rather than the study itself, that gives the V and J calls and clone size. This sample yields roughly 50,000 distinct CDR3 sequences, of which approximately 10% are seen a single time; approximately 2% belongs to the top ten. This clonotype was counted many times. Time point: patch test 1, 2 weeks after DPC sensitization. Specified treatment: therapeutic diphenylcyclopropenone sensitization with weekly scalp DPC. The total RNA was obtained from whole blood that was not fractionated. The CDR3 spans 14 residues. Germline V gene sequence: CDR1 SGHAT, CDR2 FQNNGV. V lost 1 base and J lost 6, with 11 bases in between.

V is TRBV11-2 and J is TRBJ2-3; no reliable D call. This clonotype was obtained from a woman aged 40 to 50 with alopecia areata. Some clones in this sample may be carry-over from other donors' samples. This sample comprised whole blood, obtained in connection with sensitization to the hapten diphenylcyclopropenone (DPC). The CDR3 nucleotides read TGTGCCAGCAGCTTAGTCCCTGAACCTGATACGCAGTATTTT. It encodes CASSLVPEPDTQYF.